This T cell receptor (beta chain) was observed in a study of shared clonotypes between healthy human individuals. Looking at the study overall: Per donor, CD8 memory used one plate, CD8 naive used two, CD4 memory used three and CD4 naive used three.

Broader study findings: Inspection by rarefaction showed sorted-subset sequencing to be incomplete despite large depth.

This clone showed up just once. Its antigen remains unknown. The authors divided CD4+ cells into CD45RA+ naive and CD45RA-negative memory subsets. CDR3 length: 13 amino acids. The ends were cut back, 6 bases at V and 5 bases at J, with 11 bases in the middle. In germline, CDR1 is LNHDA, CDR2 SQIVND (reference sequence). Each sorted subset replicate got 200 ng genomic DNA, roughly 30,000 genomes. The table came from immunoSEQ multiplex PCR; TCRdb's copy has only in-frame clones and leaves some out. Of under 1,900,000 clones in the sample, less than 99% are singletons; the top ten hold under 0.45%. The V and J genes are TRBV19 and TRBJ1-5; tentative D call: TRBD1 (5 bases). The sequenced sample was naive CD4+ T cells sorted from blood. Subset reported: CD45RA+ positively selected. This TCR was recovered from a man aged 25-40 years in good health. DNA for the CDR3: TGTGCCAGTAGGAGTACAGGTTATCAGCCCCAGCATTTT. This translates into CASRSTGYQPQHF.